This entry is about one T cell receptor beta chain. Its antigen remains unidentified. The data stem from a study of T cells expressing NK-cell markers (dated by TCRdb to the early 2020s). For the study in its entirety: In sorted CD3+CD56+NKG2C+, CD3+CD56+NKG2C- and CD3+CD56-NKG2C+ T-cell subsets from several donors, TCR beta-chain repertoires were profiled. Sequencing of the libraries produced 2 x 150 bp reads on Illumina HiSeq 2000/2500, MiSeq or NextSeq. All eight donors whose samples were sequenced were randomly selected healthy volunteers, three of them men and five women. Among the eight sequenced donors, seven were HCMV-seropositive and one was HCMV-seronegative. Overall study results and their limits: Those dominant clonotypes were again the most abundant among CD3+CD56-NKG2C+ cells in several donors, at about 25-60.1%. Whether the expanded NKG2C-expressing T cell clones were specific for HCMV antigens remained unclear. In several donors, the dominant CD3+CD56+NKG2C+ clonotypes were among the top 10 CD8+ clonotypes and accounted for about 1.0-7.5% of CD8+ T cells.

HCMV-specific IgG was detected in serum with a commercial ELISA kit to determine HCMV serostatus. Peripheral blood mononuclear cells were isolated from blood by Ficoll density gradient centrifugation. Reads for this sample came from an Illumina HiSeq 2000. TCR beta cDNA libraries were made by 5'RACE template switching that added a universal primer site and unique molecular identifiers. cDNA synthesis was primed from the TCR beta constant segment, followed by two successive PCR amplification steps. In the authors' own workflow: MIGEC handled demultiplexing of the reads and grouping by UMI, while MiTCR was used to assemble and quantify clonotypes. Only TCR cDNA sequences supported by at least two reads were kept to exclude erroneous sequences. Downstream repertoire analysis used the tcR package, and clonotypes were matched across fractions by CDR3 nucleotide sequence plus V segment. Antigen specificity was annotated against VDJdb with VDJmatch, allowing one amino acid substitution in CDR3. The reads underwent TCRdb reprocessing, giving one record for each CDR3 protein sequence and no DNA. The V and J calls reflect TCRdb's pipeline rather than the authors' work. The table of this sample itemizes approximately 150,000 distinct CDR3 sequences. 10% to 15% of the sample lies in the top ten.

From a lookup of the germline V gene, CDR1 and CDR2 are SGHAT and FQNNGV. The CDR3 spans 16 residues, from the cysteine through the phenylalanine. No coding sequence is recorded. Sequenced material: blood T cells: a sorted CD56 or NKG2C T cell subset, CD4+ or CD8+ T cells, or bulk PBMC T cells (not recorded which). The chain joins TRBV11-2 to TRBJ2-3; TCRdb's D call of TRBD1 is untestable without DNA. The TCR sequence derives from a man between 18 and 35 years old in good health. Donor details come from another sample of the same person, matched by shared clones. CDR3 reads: CASSPQGVISTDTQYF.